These 7 T cell receptor beta chains were all obtained from the same sample, sequenced in a study of shared clonotypes between healthy human individuals. The protocol was immunoSEQ multiplex PCR, while the TCRdb copy is restricted to in-frame clones and leaves out a portion. The sample gives about 610,000 clones, more than 95% of which show up once; roughly 0.05% is in the top ten. The sequencing input was naive CD4+ T cells sorted from blood. This sample's subset: CD45RA+ positively selected. The receptor source for this set is a woman younger than 45 in good health.

This chain connects TRBV11-2 to TRBJ2-7; tentative D call: TRBD1 (6 bases). Trimming cost V 5 bases and J 13 bases, with 15 bases left between them. Germline V gives CDR1 SGHAT, CDR2 FQNNGV. This CDR3 contains 11 residues. CDR3 loop: CASSATDRSYF. The DNA of the CDR3 is TGTGCCAGCAGCGCGACCGACAGGAGTTACTTC.

This rearrangement joins TRBV27 to TRBJ1-1, with 7 bases that match TRBD1. CDR1 is MNHEY and CDR2 is SMNVEV in the germline V gene (reference sequence). CDR3 size: 16 residues. Trimming took 5 bases from V and 6 from J; bases not matched to a gene: 15. The CDR3 DNA follows: TGTGCCAGCAGTGAAACCCCCAGGGGGAATCTGGCTGAAGCTTTCTTT. This sequence encodes CASSETPRGNLAEAFF.

The table lists this clone with a count of one. The chain uses TRBV18 and TRBJ2-7, with D possibly being TRBD2 (5 bases). V was pared by 3 bases and J by 0 bases, with 6 bases between. Germline loops: CDR1 KGHSH, CDR2 LQKENI. This CDR3 contains 13 residues. CDR3 in DNA: TGTGCCAGCTCACCTGACTACTCCTACGAGCAGTACTTC. Translation: CASSPDYSYEQYF.

In its sample, this clone was seen a few times. The V and J genes are TRBV11-2 and TRBJ2-5; the D gene is possibly TRBD2 (6 bases). Germline CDR1 reads SGHAT; CDR2 reads FQNNGV. The CDR3 is made up of 14 amino acids. V was trimmed by 5 bases and J by 2 bases, leaving 12 bases between them. The CDR3 bases are TGTGCCAGCAGCACCCCGGGGACTCAAGAGACCCAGTACTTC. It encodes CASSTPGTQETQYF.

The gene calls are TRBV6-1 and TRBJ2-5; D gene unclear. The germline CDR1 and CDR2 sequences are MNHNS and SASEGT. The ends were cut back, 6 bases at V and 5 bases at J, with 7 bases in the middle. The CDR3 spans 11 residues. The CDR3 here is CASRLGETQYF. The DNA for the CDR3 is TGTGCCAGCAGGCTTGGGGAGACCCAGTACTTC.

This clone was seen a single time. The chain uses TRBV6-6 and TRBJ1-2; perhaps TRBD1 as D (5 bases). The CDR3 has 14 residues. Germline CDR1 and CDR2: MNHNY and SVGAGI (reference sequence). V was shortened by 6 bases and J by 2 bases, with 13 bases between the two germline ends. The CDR3: CASSRSGGNYGYTF. As DNA, the CDR3 is TGTGCCAGCAGCCGCTCCGGGGGGAACTATGGCTACACCTTC.

Note on this clone: Mismatch with germline at one junction end may stem from a read error. The chain uses TRBV28 and TRBJ2-1, with D unresolved. CDR3 length: 11 amino acids. Germline CDR1 MDHEN, CDR2 SYDVKM. CDR3 loop: CASSHYHEQFF. The CDR3 DNA sequence: TGTGCCAGCAGTCACTACCATGAGCAGTTCTTC.